This TCR beta chain derives from a study of blood T cell repertoires in COVID-19. Study context: PBMCs, B-cell-depleted T cells, or T cells were the source of the cDNA or gDNA that made up the material.

Some clones are missing from TCRdb's copy, which holds only in-frame ones; the method was immunoSEQ multiplex PCR. Among around 40,000 clones listed, 70% to 90% were seen once. Details on this clone: A read error may produce the germline difference seen at one junction end.

The CDR3 is 13 amino acids. The J gene is TRBJ1-2, the V gene TRBV12-3 or TRBV12-4; a possible D gene is TRBD1 (6 bases). The source is a man in his 60s with COVID-19, enrolled during active disease. Input material: peripheral blood. CDR3 region: CASSPEGWGHPDF. CDR3 coding DNA: TGTGCCAGCAGCCCCGAAGGGTGGGGACATCCTGACTTC.